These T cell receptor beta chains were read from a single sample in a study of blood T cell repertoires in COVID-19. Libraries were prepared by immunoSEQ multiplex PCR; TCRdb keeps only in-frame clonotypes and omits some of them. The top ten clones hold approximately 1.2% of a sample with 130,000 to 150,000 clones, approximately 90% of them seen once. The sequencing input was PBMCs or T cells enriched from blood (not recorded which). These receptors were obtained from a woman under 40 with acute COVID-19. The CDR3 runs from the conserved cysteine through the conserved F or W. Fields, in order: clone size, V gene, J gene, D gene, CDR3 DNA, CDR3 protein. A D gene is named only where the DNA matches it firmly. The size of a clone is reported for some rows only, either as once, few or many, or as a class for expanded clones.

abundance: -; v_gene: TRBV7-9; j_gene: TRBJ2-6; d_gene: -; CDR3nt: TGTGCCAGCAGCAGCGCAGGGGGGCTCTCCCTGCGAGGGGCCAACGTCCTGACTTTC; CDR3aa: CASSSAGGLSLRGANVLTF
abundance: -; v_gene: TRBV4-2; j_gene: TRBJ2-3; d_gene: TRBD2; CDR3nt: TGTGCCAGCAGCCAAACGAGGGCGGGAGGGCCCGATACGCAGTATTTT; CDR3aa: CASSQTRAGGPDTQYF
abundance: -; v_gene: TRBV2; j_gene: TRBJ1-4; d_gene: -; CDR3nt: TGTGCCAGCAGCAGCCAGGGGCCAAGGAATGAAAAACTGTTTTTT; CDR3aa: CASSSQGPRNEKLFF
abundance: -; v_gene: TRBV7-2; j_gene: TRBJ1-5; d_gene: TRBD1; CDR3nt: TGTGCCAGCAGAGGACAGGGTAATCAGCCCCAGCATTTT; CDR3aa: CASRGQGNQPQHF
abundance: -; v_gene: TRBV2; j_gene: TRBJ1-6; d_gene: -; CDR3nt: TGTGCCAGCAGTGTAGGGGTTCGGTCCTATAATTCACCCCTCCACTTT; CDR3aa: CASSVGVRSYNSPLHF
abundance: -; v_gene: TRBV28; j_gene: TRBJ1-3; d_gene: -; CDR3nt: TGTGCCAGCAGTTTCAAAAGGAGCTCTGGAAACACCATATATTTT; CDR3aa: CASSFKRSSGNTIYF
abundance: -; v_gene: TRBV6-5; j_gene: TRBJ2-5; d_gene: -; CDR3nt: TGTGCCAGCAGCCTGACCGCGGAGCGGGAGACCCAGTACTTC; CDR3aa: CASSLTAERETQYF
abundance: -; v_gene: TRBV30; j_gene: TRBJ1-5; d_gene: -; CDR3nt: TGTGCCTGGAGTGTACAATATAGAGGTAGCAATCAGCCCCAGCATTTT; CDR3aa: CAWSVQYRGSNQPQHF
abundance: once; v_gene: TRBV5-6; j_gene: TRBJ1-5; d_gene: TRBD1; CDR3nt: TGTGCCAGCAGCTTGGGACAGGGGGGCTCGGGTCAGCCCCAGCATTTT; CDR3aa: CASSLGQGGSGQPQHF
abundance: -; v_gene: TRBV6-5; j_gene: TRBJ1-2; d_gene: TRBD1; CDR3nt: TGTGCCAGCGAATTGCGGGACAGGGGATATGGCTACACCTTC; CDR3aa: CASELRDRGYGYTF